The following is a TCR beta chain sequence with its context. No antigen is known for it. Documented treatment: oral pan-JAK inhibitor, 5-10 mg twice daily. V was pared by 3 bases and J by 1 base, with 5 bases of the junction left unmatched. The CDR3 runs to 14 residues. The germline V gene encodes CDR1 GTSNPN and CDR2 SVGIG (reference sequence). These data belong to a study of CD8+ T cells in alopecia areata. At the level of the study: Tofacitinib therapy took 6 to 18 months; 6 months off drug came after. Study observations and caveats: Whether baseline CD8+ expansion is linked to response remains uncertain, given a single nonresponder.

cDNA prepared by RNA extraction and subsequent reverse transcription served as the template for sequencing. TCRdb's copy holds only in-frame clones and misses some; the assay was immunoSEQ multiplex PCR. This sample has roughly 200,000 clones, with 60% to 70% found just once. This sequence was found in a human donor with alopecia areata. The chain couples TRBV30 to TRBJ1-1; 7 bases match TRBD1. This specimen was CD4+ T cells sorted from blood, taken at week 4, from a patient treated with tofacitinib. CDR3 in DNA: TGTGCCTGGAGAAAAAGACAGGGGAACACTGAAGCTTTCTTT. Translation gives CAWRKRQGNTEAFF.